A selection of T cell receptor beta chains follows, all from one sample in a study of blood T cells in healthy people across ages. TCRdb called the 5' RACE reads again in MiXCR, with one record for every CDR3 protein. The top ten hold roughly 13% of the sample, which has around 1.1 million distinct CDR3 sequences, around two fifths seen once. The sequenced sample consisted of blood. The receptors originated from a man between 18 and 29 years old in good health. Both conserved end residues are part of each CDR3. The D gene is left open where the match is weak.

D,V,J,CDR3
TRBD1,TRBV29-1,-,CSGVLRGWETQYF
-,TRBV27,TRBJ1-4,CASRFTGNEKLFF
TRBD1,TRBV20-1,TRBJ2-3,CSARVQGAVDPDTQYF
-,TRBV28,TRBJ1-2,CASSMGNYGYTF
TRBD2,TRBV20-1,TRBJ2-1,CSARSLAGASSYNEQFF
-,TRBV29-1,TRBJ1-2,CSVSEGLGYTF
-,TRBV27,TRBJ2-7,CASSPGTFPYEQYF
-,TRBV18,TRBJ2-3,CASSEQNADTQYF
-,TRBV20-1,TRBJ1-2,CSASQGNGYTF
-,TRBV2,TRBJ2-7,CASGEAYSYEQYF
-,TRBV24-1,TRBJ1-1,CATSDSGRTRSEAFF
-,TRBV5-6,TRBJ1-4,CASSFSKGNEKLFF
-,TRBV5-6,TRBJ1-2,CASSSVTGGYYGYTF
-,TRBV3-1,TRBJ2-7,CASSQVRAGTYEQYF
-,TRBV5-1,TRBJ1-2,CASSLYNRGYTF
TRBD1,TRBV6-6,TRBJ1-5,CASSSSQGGSNQPQHF
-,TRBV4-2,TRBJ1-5,CASSQDIGSNQPQHF
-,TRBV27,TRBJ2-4,CASSSIQGVAKNIQYF
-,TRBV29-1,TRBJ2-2,CSVEMASTGELFF
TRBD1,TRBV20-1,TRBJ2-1,CSAMTGGFNEQFF
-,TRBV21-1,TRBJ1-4,CASIPPWELQEKLFF
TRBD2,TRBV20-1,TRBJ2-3,CSAGPGLAGVTDTQYF
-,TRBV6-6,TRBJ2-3,CASTSLVEGTQYF
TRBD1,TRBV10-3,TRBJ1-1,CAISGTGGSNTEAFF
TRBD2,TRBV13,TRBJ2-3,CASSPPGGSDLTDAQYF
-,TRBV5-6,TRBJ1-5,CASSLGGPRADQPQHF
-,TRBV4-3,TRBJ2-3,CASSRKGSPSTDTQYF
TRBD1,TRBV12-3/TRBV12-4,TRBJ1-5,CASSHRGLGNQPQHF
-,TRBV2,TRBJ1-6,CASKLRDNNSPLHF
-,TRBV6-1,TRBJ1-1,CASSETGLTEAFF
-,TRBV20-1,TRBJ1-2,CSARAATNYGYTF
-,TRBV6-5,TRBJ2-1,CASSHLRGEQFF
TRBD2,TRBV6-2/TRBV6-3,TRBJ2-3,CASSYSPQSRGGGPNVDTQYF
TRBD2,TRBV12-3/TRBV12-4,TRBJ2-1,CASRILAGNDNEQFF
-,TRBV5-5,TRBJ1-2,CASSLAVSLGGYTF
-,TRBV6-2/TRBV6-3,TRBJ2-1,CASLPYGSYNEQFF
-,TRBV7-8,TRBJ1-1,CASSLGASGRLNTEAFF
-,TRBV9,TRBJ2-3,CASSPETASTQYF
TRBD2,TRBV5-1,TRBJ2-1,CASSTGTSGGFYNEQFF
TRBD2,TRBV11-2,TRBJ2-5,CASSARLAGGTYNEQYF
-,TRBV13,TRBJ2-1,CASSLSPGTYEQFF
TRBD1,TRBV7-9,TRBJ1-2,CASNPPTGLIYGYTF
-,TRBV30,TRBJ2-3,CAWSVQKTPDTQYF
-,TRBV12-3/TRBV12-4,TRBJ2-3,CASSKRSGPTDTQYF
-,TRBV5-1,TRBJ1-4,CASSLGDSSYNEKLFF
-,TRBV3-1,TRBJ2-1,CASSRVVGGHNEQFF
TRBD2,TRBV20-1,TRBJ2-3,CSACRLAGEVDTQYF
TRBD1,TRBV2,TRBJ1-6,CASSGTAVHF
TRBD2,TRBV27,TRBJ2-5,CASSLLRGARNEQYF
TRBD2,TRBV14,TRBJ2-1,CASSQWGGASFF
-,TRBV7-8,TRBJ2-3,CASSFRIAEDTQYF
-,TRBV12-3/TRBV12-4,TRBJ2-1,CASSLRGGRGHEQFF
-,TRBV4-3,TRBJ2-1,CASSPSGTPINEQFF
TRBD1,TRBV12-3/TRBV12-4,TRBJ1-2,CASSLPGTGSNYGYTF